The 31 T cell receptor beta chains given below trace back to one sample, sequenced in a study of T cells in narcolepsy. The assay was immunoSEQ multiplex PCR, and TCRdb's table has in-frame clones only and misses some. The data contain approximately 31,000 clones, just under 80% of them seen just once; the ten biggest clones take up over 0.95%. The sample comprised CD45RA- memory CD4+ T cells from PBMCs. The receptors were gathered from a human donor with narcolepsy.

A note on this clone: A read error is likely, as this CDR3 ends without the conserved phenylalanine or tryptophan. V and J are TRBV5-1 and TRBJ2-3; D perhaps matches TRBD2 (5 bases). V was clipped by 5 bases and J by 0 bases, with 16 bases between them. The CDR3 covers 16 residues. Germline CDR1 reads SGHRS; CDR2 reads YFSETQ. CDR3 sequence (DNA): TGCGCCAGCAGTTCCGGCCTTACGGGGAGCACAGATACGCAGTATCTT. Its translation is CASSSGLTGSTDTQYL.

The J gene is TRBJ2-3, the V gene TRBV6-1; 11 bases map to TRBD2. The CDR3 contains 15 residues. In germline, CDR1 is MNHNS, CDR2 SASEGT. The V and J ends lost 7 bases and 6 bases, in that order; junction bases with no gene match: 9. For the CDR3, the DNA is TGTGCCAGCACGAGACTAGCGGGGAATGGGGATACGCAGTATTTT. Amino acids: CASTRLAGNGDTQYF.

The J gene is TRBJ1-2, the V gene TRBV5-1, with 12 bases aligning to TRBD1. The CDR3 runs to 15 residues. V trimming: 5 bases; J trimming: 4 bases; junction bases outside the gene matches: 6. Germline V gene sequence: CDR1 SGHRS, CDR2 YFSETQ. CDR3 sequence reads: CASSPGTGGFYGYTF. CDR3 in DNA: TGCGCCAGCAGTCCCGGGACAGGGGGCTTCTATGGCTACACCTTC.

This rearrangement joins TRBV7-3 to TRBJ1-2; 8 bases are a match to TRBD1. This CDR3 is 15 amino acids long. V lost 2 bases and J lost 6; bases outside the gene matches: 8. The germline gives CDR1 SGHTA, CDR2 FQGTGA. CDR3: CASSLWGQDGHGYTF. As DNA, the CDR3 is TGTGCCAGCAGCTTATGGGGACAGGATGGCCATGGCTACACCTTC.

V and J are TRBV11-3 and TRBJ2-2, with a possible D match to TRBD2 (5 bases). V was trimmed by 1 base and J by 6 bases, leaving 18 bases between them. CDR3 length: 17 residues. The germline gives CDR1 SGHNT, CDR2 YENEEA. This CDR3 is CASSLASGNGMSGELFF. The CDR3, as DNA: TGTGCCAGCAGCTTAGCCTCCGGGAACGGGATGTCCGGGGAGCTGTTTTTT.

This clone was recorded once. The rearrangement joins TRBV7-8 to TRBJ2-7, with 7 bases that match TRBD1. V was pared by 1 base and J by 5 bases, with 5 bases of the junction left unmatched. The CDR3 length is 14 residues. Germline V lookup: CDR1 SGHVS, CDR2 FQNEAQ. CDR3 DNA sequence: TGTGCCAGCAGCTTAGGGGCAGGGGGTGACGAGCAGTACTTC. It is translated as CASSLGAGGDEQYF.

V gene TRBV6-5 combines with J gene TRBJ1-6; D call uncertain. Germline loops: CDR1 MNHEY, CDR2 SVGAGI. CDR3 length: 14 residues. V lost 2 bases and J 10 bases, leaving 12 bases between the germline ends. CDR3 coding DNA: TGTGCCAGCAGTTACAGGCTTTATGGCTCACCCCTCCACTTT. It translates to CASSYRLYGSPLHF.

As to this clone: In the same sample, other DNA sequences code for this CDR3. The chain joins TRBV19 to TRBJ2-2, with 7 positions matching TRBD1. From germline, CDR1 is LNHDA and CDR2 SQIVND (reference sequence). Trimming took 8 bases from V and 6 from J; bases not matched to a gene: 12. This CDR3 is built from 15 residues. The CDR3 here is CASGGRQGTAGELFF. The CDR3 nucleotides are TGTGCCAGTGGAGGTAGACAGGGAACCGCCGGGGAGCTGTTTTTT.

The chain has TRBV29-1 and TRBJ2-3; D not resolved. CDR1 is SQVTM and CDR2 is ANQGSEA in the germline V gene. The length of the CDR3 is 11 residues. V shed 2 bases and J shed 7 bases, with 7 bases lying between them. The CDR3: CSVEPQNTQYF. The CDR3 DNA reads TGCAGCGTTGAACCCCAAAATACGCAGTATTTT.

This chain uses TRBV9 with TRBJ2-1; D gene ambiguous. This CDR3 has 16 residues. Germline V CDR1 and CDR2: SGDLS, YYNGEE. The ends were cut back, 0 bases at V and 0 bases at J, with 10 bases in the middle. The CDR3 is CASSVVMVSSYNEQFF. In DNA, the CDR3 is TGTGCCAGCAGCGTAGTTATGGTGAGCTCCTACAATGAGCAGTTCTTC.

There are a few counts of this clone. The chain uses TRBV10-3 and TRBJ2-7; the D gene is possibly TRBD2 (6 bases). Germline V gene data show CDR1 as ENHRY and CDR2 as SYGVKD. The CDR3 length is 14 residues. Trimming removed 4 bases from V and 8 bases from J, with 18 bases in between. The CDR3 here is CAISGRGASVKQYF. For the CDR3, the DNA is TGTGCCATCAGTGGAAGAGGGGCTAGCGTAAAGCAGTACTTC.

The J gene is TRBJ1-3, the V gene TRBV6-5, with D perhaps TRBD1 (6 bases). Germline lookup yields CDR1 MNHEY and CDR2 SVGAGI. Trimming removed 8 bases at V and 7 bases at J, with 18 bases between. This CDR3 has 14 amino acids. CDR3 region: CASSTGAGDNTIYF. In DNA form, the CDR3 reads TGTGCCAGCTCAACGGGGGCAGGGGACAACACCATATATTTT.

The rearrangement uses TRBV6-5 and TRBJ2-4; D is ambiguous. V gave up 0 bases and J gave up 6 bases, with 6 bases separating them. In germline, CDR1 is MNHEY, CDR2 SVGAGI. This CDR3 has 13 residues. The DNA of the CDR3 is TGTGCCAGCAGTTACTCCGACATAAACATTCAGTACTTC. Encoded protein: CASSYSDINIQYF.

Points on this clone: This sample includes further DNA sequences coding for the same CDR3. This chain uses TRBV10-3 with TRBJ2-1; 11 positions match TRBD2. Losses at the gene ends were 6 bases for V and 3 bases for J; bases not matched to a gene: 16. CDR1 and CDR2 (germline): ENHRY, SYGVKD. The CDR3 length is 19 residues. In DNA, the CDR3 is TGTGCCATCAGCGGTAGCGGGAGGGCGGGGCGGGTAGACTACAATGAGCAGTTCTTC. Amino acids: CAISGSGRAGRVDYNEQFF.

CDR3 DNA: TGTGCCAGCATCCCGGGACAAATGAACACTGAAGCTTTCTTT. Residues: CASIPGQMNTEAFF. V and J are TRBV28 and TRBJ1-1; TRBD1 is a possible D gene (6 bases). The CDR3 is 14 amino acids. Deletions cut 7 bases from V and 0 bases from J, with 12 bases between. The germline CDR1 and CDR2 sequences are MDHEN and SYDVKM.

V gene TRBV11-2 combines with J gene TRBJ2-7; D unclear. This CDR3 spans 14 amino acids. From germline, CDR1 is SGHAT and CDR2 FQNNGV. Trimming left V 5 bases short and J 2 bases short, with 13 bases between. The CDR3: CASSARHGTYEQYF. The DNA for the CDR3 is TGTGCCAGCAGCGCTCGACATGGGACCTACGAGCAGTACTTC.

The V call is TRBV7-9, the J call TRBJ1-1; D call uncertain. V was cut by 0 bases and J by 5 bases, with 16 bases left in between. The CDR3 runs 16 residues. The germline gives CDR1 SEHNR, CDR2 FQNEAQ (reference sequence). The CDR3 reads CASSLARGGRKTEAFF. CDR3 nucleotides: TGTGCCAGCAGCTTAGCGAGAGGAGGGAGGAAGACTGAAGCTTTCTTT.

The CDR3 here is CASSKQGQEGNTGELFF. Here the CDR3 DNA reads TGTGCCAGTAGTAAACAAGGACAGGAGGGAAACACCGGGGAGCTGTTTTTT. The chain carries TRBV19 and TRBJ2-2; a weak D match, TRBD1 (7 bases). Germline CDR1 is LNHDA and CDR2 is SQIVND (reference sequence). V lost 4 bases and J lost 2, with 17 bases in between. The CDR3 has 17 residues.

The gene calls are TRBV7-6 and TRBJ2-5; 14 nucleotides align to TRBD2. Per germline, CDR1 SGHVS and CDR2 FNYEAQ. Losses at the gene ends were 3 bases for V and 7 bases for J; bases not matched to a gene: 10. The CDR3 has 17 residues. The CDR3, as DNA: TGTGCCAGCAGCTTGGCAGGACTAGCGGGGGGCATGGGGACCCAGTACTTC. It translates to CASSLAGLAGGMGTQYF.

The V gene is TRBV7-3, the J gene TRBJ2-3; tentatively, D is TRBD1 or TRBD2 (5 bases each). The germline V and J ends were trimmed by 3 bases and 4 bases, with 14 bases remaining between them. This CDR3 contains 15 residues. Germline lookup yields CDR1 SGHTA and CDR2 FQGTGA. CDR3: CASSLNRDLADTQYF. For the CDR3, the DNA is TGTGCCAGCAGCTTGAACCGGGACCTCGCAGATACGCAGTATTTT.

The chain has TRBV9 and TRBJ1-3, with 9 bases fitting TRBD1. J lost 4 bases, V lost 2 bases, and 7 bases had no gene match. The CDR3 runs to 16 residues. Germline V CDR1 and CDR2: SGDLS, YYNGEE. The CDR3 nucleotides read TGTGCCAGCAGCGTCGCCGGGACAGGGTACGGAAACACCATATATTTT. Protein sequence: CASSVAGTGYGNTIYF.

This rearrangement joins TRBV4-2 to TRBJ1-2; D gene unclear. The CDR3 runs to 14 residues. Trimming took off 0 bases at V and 8 bases at J, with 13 bases between the two ends. The germline V gene has CDR1 LGHNA and CDR2 YNFKEQ. CDR3 DNA: TGTGCCAGCAGCCAAGAAATGATGGGAGACGGCTACACCTTC. It specifies CASSQEMMGDGYTF.

The chain couples TRBV7-6 to TRBJ2-3, with D maybe TRBD2 (6 bases). Looked up from germline, CDR1 is SGHVS and CDR2 is FNYEAQ. The CDR3 is 15 residues long. Trimming removed 5 bases at V and 7 bases at J, with 19 bases between. CDR3 DNA sequence: TGTGCCAGCAGCCTGTCCGGGACTCCGGCCAATACGCAGTATTTT. This encodes CASSLSGTPANTQYF.

Only a few counts were recorded for this clone. V gene TRBV19 combines with J gene TRBJ1-2, with a tentative D call TRBD1 (6 bases). The CDR3 extends over 17 amino acids. CDR1 LNHDA and CDR2 SQIVND come from the germline V gene (reference sequence). V lost 4 bases, J lost 1 base, and 19 bases lay in between. The CDR3 sequence: CASSKGGGGRGNYGYTF. DNA of the CDR3: TGTGCCAGTAGTAAGGGGGGAGGTGGTCGAGGTAACTATGGCTACACCTTC.

This chain links TRBV7-8 with TRBJ2-3; D gene ambiguous. Germline V CDR1 and CDR2: SGHVS, FQNEAQ. V was shortened by 5 bases and J by 6 bases, with 9 bases between the two germline ends. The CDR3 runs to 12 residues. CDR3 sequence reads: CASSPRADTQYF. CDR3 sequence (DNA): TGTGCCAGCAGCCCTAGGGCGGATACGCAGTATTTT.

The chain combines TRBV4-2 with TRBJ2-3; 11 nucleotides agree with TRBD2. Per the germline V gene, CDR1 is LGHNA and CDR2 is YNFKEQ. CDR3 length: 16 amino acids. Trimming cost V 1 base and J 4 bases; bases outside gene matches: 4. The CDR3 DNA is TGTGCCAGCAGCCAAGGGACTAGCGGGCTTTCAGATACGCAGTATTTT. Protein sequence: CASSQGTSGLSDTQYF.

The V gene is TRBV5-1, the J gene TRBJ2-1, with TRBD2 matching 11 bases. The CDR3 contains 18 residues. Losses at the gene ends were 1 base for V and 0 bases for J; bases not matched to a gene: 6. Per the germline V gene, CDR1 is SGHRS and CDR2 is YFSETQ. The CDR3: CASSLRLAGGSSYNEQFF. CDR3 nucleotides: TGCGCCAGCAGCTTGAGGCTAGCGGGGGGTAGCTCCTACAATGAGCAGTTCTTC.

The rearrangement joins TRBV2 to TRBJ1-5, with D perhaps TRBD1 (5 bases). V was clipped by 5 bases and J by 0 bases, with 14 bases between them. The length of the CDR3 is 16 residues. Germline CDR1 reads SNHLY; CDR2 reads FYNNEI. The CDR3 reads CASSPDGHYSNQPQHF. As DNA, the CDR3 is TGTGCCAGCAGTCCCGACGGACATTATAGCAATCAGCCCCAGCATTTT. Full variable domain (outside the CDR3, taken from reference TRBV2 and TRBJ1-5): EPEVTQTPSHQVTQMGQEVILRCVPISNHLYFYWYRQILGQKVEFLVSFYNNEISEKSEIFDDQFSVERPDGSNFTLKIRSTKLEDSAMYFCASSPDGHYSNQPQHFGDGTRLSIL.

V usage is TRBV2 and J usage is TRBJ1-1, with TRBD1 matching over 8 bases. V shed 7 bases, J shed 6 bases, and the junction held 13 bases outside the gene matches. Per germline, CDR1 SNHLY and CDR2 FYNNEI. The CDR3 extends over 15 amino acids. Here the CDR3 DNA reads TGTGCCAGCAAAGAGACAGGGGTACGTATGGCTGAAGCTTTCTTT. The encoded protein is CASKETGVRMAEAFF.

The chain carries TRBV20-1 and TRBJ2-1; tentatively, D is TRBD1 (5 bases). V was clipped by 5 bases and J by 6 bases, with 8 bases between them. Germline lookup yields CDR1 DFQATT and CDR2 SNEGSKA (reference sequence). This CDR3 has 11 residues. The CDR3 sequence: CSAAGINEQFF. The CDR3 DNA sequence: TGCAGTGCTGCAGGGATCAATGAGCAGTTCTTC.

CDR3 sequence (DNA): TGTGCCTGGAGTGGGACAGGGGCTACCGGGGAGCTGTTTTTT. As protein: CAWSGTGATGELFF. The rearrangement uses TRBV30 and TRBJ2-2, with 9 positions matching TRBD1. V lost 1 base to trimming and J lost 5 bases; unmatched junction nucleotides: 2. The CDR3 totals 14 residues. Germline loops: CDR1 GTSNPN, CDR2 SVGIG (reference sequence).